These 24 T cell receptor beta chains share one sample of origin, sequenced in a study of identical twins. TCRdb ran MiXCR on the 5' RACE reads and lists one entry per CDR3 protein. The repertoire holds around 680,000 distinct CDR3 sequences, with about 9.4% as singletons. The same data also contributed to another study, on yellow fever vaccine responses in identical twins.

The sequenced material came from PBMCs. The receptor source for this set is a woman aged 18-29 years in good health.

This clonotype was detected a few times. The chain uses TRBV29-1 and TRBJ2-1; D remains ambiguous. Deletions cut 4 bases from V and 9 bases from J, with 7 bases between. CDR3 length: 10 amino acids. Germline-derived CDR1 and CDR2 are SQVTM and ANQGSEA. CDR3 DNA: TGCAGCGTTGGGAGAGGTGAGCAGTTCTTC. It specifies CSVGRGEQFF.

The chain combines TRBV28 with TRBJ2-1; D is unresolved. Trimming took 5 bases from V and 0 from J, leaving 14 bases between them. Germline lookup yields CDR1 MDHEN and CDR2 SYDVKM. CDR3 size: 16 residues. DNA for the CDR3: TGTGCCAGCAGTCCCCACTGGTTAAGCTCCTACAATGAGCAGTTCTTC. This gives the protein CASSPHWLSSYNEQFF.

This chain joins TRBV6-1 and TRBJ2-3; D unclear. CDR3 length: 13 residues. V lost 5 bases and J 2 bases, leaving 8 bases between the germline ends. CDR1 and CDR2 (germline): MNHNS, SASEGT. In DNA, the CDR3 is TGTGCCAGCAGTCGTAGAGCCACAGATACGCAGTATTTT. As protein: CASSRRATDTQYF.

This clonotype was detected many times. The genes are TRBV6-5 and TRBJ2-3; D gene unclear. Between the trimmed V and J ends, which lost 4 bases and 0 bases, there was a span of 8 bases. The germline CDR1 and CDR2 sequences are MNHEY and SVGAGI. The CDR3 contains 14 residues. DNA of the CDR3: TGTGCCAGCAGTTCTTTTCCTAGCACAGATACGCAGTATTTT. This gives the protein CASSSFPSTDTQYF.

This chain joins TRBV20-1 and TRBJ2-1; 9 bases line up with TRBD2. The CDR3 has 14 residues. Germline V gives CDR1 DFQATT, CDR2 SNEGSKA (reference sequence). CDR3 sequence reads: CSARTSEDYNEQFF. As DNA, the CDR3 is TGCAGCGCAAGGACTAGCGAAGATTACAATGAGCAGTTCTTC.

The sample holds many counts of this clonotype. The chain is built from TRBV5-1 and TRBJ2-1; possibly TRBD1 for D (6 bases). Germline CDR1 SGHRS, CDR2 YFSETQ. The CDR3 has 18 amino acids. V was shortened by 2 bases and J by 0 bases, with 18 bases between the two germline ends. CDR3: CASSFGGEGVYSYNEQFF. DNA for the CDR3: TGCGCCAGCAGCTTTGGTGGAGAGGGGGTTTACTCCTACAATGAGCAGTTCTTC. The complete variable domain, with remaining parts taken from reference TRBV5-1 and TRBJ2-1, reads KAGVTQTPRYLIKTRGQQVTLSCSPISGHRSVSWYQQTPGQGLQFLFEYFSETQRNKGNFPGRFSGRQFSNSRSEMNVSTLELGDSALYLCASSFGGEGVYSYNEQFFGPGTRLTVL.

The rearrangement uses TRBV2 and TRBJ2-4; the D is unclear. Trimming took off 5 bases at V and 5 bases at J, with 13 bases between the two ends. The germline V gene has CDR1 SNHLY and CDR2 FYNNEI. The CDR3 totals 14 residues. The CDR3 sequence: CASSSPRTQNIQYF. CDR3 coding DNA: TGTGCCAGCAGTAGCCCGCGCACTCAAAACATTCAGTACTTC.

This clonotype was seen ten or more times. The chain recombines TRBV14 with TRBJ2-3; 8 bases line up with TRBD2. CDR3 size: 15 residues. V gave up 2 bases and J gave up 5 bases; unmatched junction bases: 6. Germline assignment: CDR1 SGHDN and CDR2 FVKESK. The chain's CDR3 is CASSQTSGPRDTQYF. The CDR3 coding sequence is TGTGCCAGCAGCCAAACTAGCGGCCCTCGAGATACGCAGTATTTT.

This clonotype was seen more than once but under ten times. The chain recombines TRBV4-3 with TRBJ2-7; 9 nucleotides agree with TRBD2. Losses at the gene ends were 3 bases for V and 6 bases for J; bases not matched to a gene: 9. The CDR3 extends over 15 amino acids. Germline CDR1 and CDR2: LGHNA and YSLEER. This CDR3 is CASSQASGTPPEQYF. Written as DNA, the CDR3 is TGCGCCAGCAGCCAGGCTAGCGGGACGCCACCCGAGCAGTACTTC.

This clonotype was recorded at least ten times. The chain has TRBV4-3 and TRBJ2-7; unclear D gene. The CDR3 runs 14 residues. V lost 0 bases and J 7 bases, leaving 13 bases between the germline ends. The germline V gene encodes CDR1 LGHNA and CDR2 YSLEER. The CDR3 protein is CASSQDPRVKEQYF. The CDR3 bases are TGCGCCAGCAGCCAAGACCCTAGGGTCAAGGAGCAGTACTTC.

This clonotype was detected ten times or more. The V call is TRBV29-1, the J call TRBJ1-5; D might be TRBD1 (6 bases). CDR3 length: 15 amino acids. Germline CDR1 is SQVTM and CDR2 is ANQGSEA. V was clipped by 4 bases and J by 3 bases, with 16 bases between them. This CDR3 reads CSVAGGRGDNQPQHF. The DNA of the CDR3 is TGCAGCGTTGCCGGGGGCAGGGGTGACAATCAGCCCCAGCATTTT.

This clonotype showed up just a few times. The chain carries TRBV6-1 and TRBJ1-5, with D unresolved. Deletions cut 7 bases from V and 4 bases from J, with 17 bases between. The CDR3 has 15 residues. Germline V gene lookup returns CDR1 MNHNS and CDR2 SASEGT. Here the CDR3 reads CASTLDLPGNQPQHF. The CDR3 nucleotides are TGTGCCAGCACCCTCGACCTGCCGGGTAATCAGCCCCAGCATTTT.

This clonotype was counted only a few times. V usage is TRBV12-3 or TRBV12-4 and J usage is TRBJ2-5; 8 bases are shared with TRBD2. V dropped 3 bases and J dropped 5; count of bases not matched to a gene: 11. This CDR3 region has 16 residues. CDR3 residues: CASSLATSATWETQYF. The CDR3 region has the DNA TGTGCCAGCAGTTTGGCGACTAGCGCTACCTGGGAGACCCAGTACTTC.

This clonotype was counted ten times or more. The chain uses TRBV3-1 and TRBJ2-7; no clear D. CDR1 and CDR2 (germline): LGHDT, YNNKEL (reference sequence). CDR3 length: 16 residues. With 3 bases removed from V and 0 bases from J, the gap between germline ends came to 15 bases. The CDR3 protein is CASSQTPAGSSYEQYF. As DNA, the CDR3 is TGTGCCAGCAGCCAGACGCCGGCAGGTAGCTCCTACGAGCAGTACTTC.

The rearrangement uses TRBV6-5 and TRBJ2-3; no clear D gene. The CDR3 loop spans 14 amino acids. The germline gives CDR1 MNHEY, CDR2 SVGAGI. The V gene lost 1 base and the J gene lost 1 base, with 6 bases spanning the gap. The CDR3 sequence is CASSYLQGTDTQYF. The CDR3 DNA follows: TGTGCCAGCAGTTACTTGCAGGGCACAGATACGCAGTATTTT.

This clonotype was seen only a few times. J is TRBJ2-5 and V is TRBV5-6; D perhaps matches TRBD1 (5 bases). CDR1 is SGHDT, CDR2 YYEEEE, per germline. CDR3 length: 15 residues. V lost 1 base and J lost 1, with 11 bases in between. The CDR3 sequence is CASSLTGRAQETQYF. The CDR3 bases are TGTGCCAGCAGCTTGACAGGCAGGGCCCAAGAGACCCAGTACTTC.

This clonotype was found a few times. V gene TRBV30 combines with J gene TRBJ2-3, with D perhaps matching TRBD1 (6 bases). Germline V lookup: CDR1 GTSNPN, CDR2 SVGIG (reference sequence). V was cut by 0 bases and J by 14 bases, with 15 bases left in between. The CDR3 has 12 amino acids. The CDR3 nucleotides are TGTGCCTGGAGTGTACAGGACAGCAGATGGTATTTT. Protein: CAWSVQDSRWYF.

This clonotype was counted a few times. The chain joins TRBV18 to TRBJ2-1; no definite D call. Per germline, CDR1 KGHSH and CDR2 LQKENI. This CDR3 is 16 amino acids long. V was shortened by 1 base and J by 0 bases, with 10 bases between the two germline ends. Here the CDR3 DNA reads TGTGCCAGCTCACCACTCTTCAGCAGCTCCTACAATGAGCAGTTCTTC. It is translated as CASSPLFSSSYNEQFF.

This clonotype has a handful of counts. The V and J genes are TRBV6-1 and TRBJ1-3, with unresolved D. The CDR3 has 15 residues. Germline assignment: CDR1 MNHNS and CDR2 SASEGT. Trimming removed 7 bases from V and 4 bases from J, with 17 bases in between. The CDR3 DNA reads TGTGCCAGCATCCCCCCCGGGCTTGGAGGAAACACCATATATTTT. Its translation: CASIPPGLGGNTIYF.

CDR3 in amino acids: CASSQKTGLRAYEQYF. The CDR3 nucleotides read TGCGCCAGCAGCCAAAAAACGGGACTCAGAGCCTACGAGCAGTACTTC. The V gene is TRBV4-3, the J gene TRBJ2-7; D is possibly TRBD2 (6 bases). V was cut by 2 bases and J by 2 bases, with 16 bases left in between. The CDR3 totals 16 residues. Germline V gives CDR1 LGHNA, CDR2 YSLEER.

The chain combines TRBV6-4 with TRBJ2-1, with TRBD2 as a possible D gene (6 bases). Trimming left V 0 bases short and J 9 bases short, with 12 bases between. CDR1 and CDR2 (germline): MRHNA, SNTAGT. This CDR3 contains 14 residues. CDR3 coding DNA: TGTGCCAGCAGTGACTCGGGGGGTGAAGGTGAGCAGTTCTTC. This codes for CASSDSGGEGEQFF.

Here the CDR3 reads CASSLDRGLEQYF. The CDR3 DNA follows: TGTGCCAGCAGCTTGGACAGGGGGCTCGAGCAGTACTTC. The gene calls are TRBV5-4 and TRBJ2-7; 9 bases match TRBD1. From germline, CDR1 is SGHNT and CDR2 YYREEE (reference sequence). With V trimmed by 0 bases and J by 6 bases, 1 base remained unmatched. The CDR3 is 13 amino acids.

J is TRBJ2-3 and V is TRBV7-8; D call uncertain. CDR1 and CDR2 (germline): SGHVS, FQNEAQ. Trimming shortened V by 5 bases and J by 0 bases, and 12 bases separated the two germline ends. The CDR3 is made up of 15 amino acids. CDR3 in amino acids: CASSPFLGSTDTQYF. The CDR3 coding sequence is TGTGCCAGCAGCCCTTTTCTAGGAAGCACAGATACGCAGTATTTT.

V and J are TRBV18 and TRBJ2-7; D not certain. Trimming cost V 5 bases and J 4 bases, with 6 bases left between them. The CDR3 contains 11 residues. Germline V lookup: CDR1 KGHSH, CDR2 LQKENI. The CDR3 sequence: CASSEQYEQYF. For the CDR3, the DNA is TGTGCCAGCTCAGAACAGTACGAGCAGTACTTC.